Listed below are T cell receptor beta chains from one sample, sequenced in a study of T cell responses to AZD1222 COVID-19 vaccine. Clones were sequenced by immunoSEQ multiplex PCR, and TCRdb holds only the in-frame ones, with some missing. Here the sample spans under 40,000 clones, around three quarters being singletons. The specimen comprised peripheral blood, sampled 28 days after the second AZD1222 dose. The receptor source for this set is an adult who received the AZD1222 COVID-19 vaccine. CDR3s include the opening cysteine and the closing phenylalanine or tryptophan. Each record gives: J gene, clone size, V gene, D gene, CDR3 DNA, CDR3 protein. D genes are given only for firm matches. The size of a clone is reported for some rows only, either as once, few or many, or as a class for expanded clones.

TRBJ1-6	NA	TRBV6-5	NA	TGTGCCAGCAGTTACTCGGCAGGGGCTTCACCCCTCCACTTT	CASSYSAGASPLHF
TRBJ2-2	few	TRBV19	NA	TGTGCCAGTAGTCCAAGGACTACCCGACAGTTTACCGGGGAGCTGTTTTTT	CASSPRTTRQFTGELFF
TRBJ2-1	once	TRBV5-1	NA	TGCGCCAGCAGCTTGGTCACTCCTCAAAACAATGAGCAGTTCTTC	CASSLVTPQNNEQFF
TRBJ2-5	NA	TRBV25-1	NA	TGTGCCAGCAGTAGACCATGGGGACAAGAGACCCAGTACTTC	CASSRPWGQETQYF
TRBJ1-3	NA	TRBV6-2/TRBV6-3	TRBD1	TGTGCCAGCAGCCTGGGACAGGGGAGCTCTGGAAACACCATATATTTT	CASSLGQGSSGNTIYF
TRBJ1-3	NA	TRBV29-1	TRBD1	TGCAGCGTCGGGGACAGGGGGCGAGGAAACACCATATATTTT	CSVGDRGRGNTIYF
TRBJ1-1	NA	TRBV14	NA	TGTGCCAGCAGCCCCCGATTCCAGGGTTCGAACACTGAAGCTTTCTTT	CASSPRFQGSNTEAFF
TRBJ1-2	NA	TRBV28	TRBD1	TGTGCCAGCACGGGACAGGTTGGTGGCTACACCTTC	CASTGQVGGYTF
TRBJ1-5	NA	TRBV3-1/TRBV3-2	TRBD1	TGTGCCAGCAGCCCCCGGGACAGGAGTCAGCCCCAGCATTTT	CASSPRDRSQPQHF
TRBJ2-5	NA	TRBV19	NA	TGTGCCAGTAGTTCATTCGGACAGCCCTCTCAAGAGACCCAGTACTTC	CASSSFGQPSQETQYF
TRBJ2-5	NA	TRBV14	NA	TGTGCCAGCAGCCATGGACTGGCTTATACCCAGTACTTC	CASSHGLAYTQYF
TRBJ2-1	NA	TRBV6-5	NA	TGTGCCAGCAGCCGGATGGGTTACAATGAGCAGTTCTTC	CASSRMGYNEQFF
TRBJ2-3	NA	TRBV5-8	TRBD2	TGTGCCAGCAGCTTGGGTTCGGGACTAGCGGGAGATACGCAGTATTTT	CASSLGSGLAGDTQYF
TRBJ1-1	NA	TRBV27	NA	TGTGCCAGCAGTCCCGGGCGCAAAGGGCTCACTGAAGCTTTCTTT	CASSPGRKGLTEAFF
TRBJ2-2	NA	TRBV4-2	TRBD1	TGTGCCAGCAGCTTCCAGACAGGGGAGGCCGGGGAGCTGTTTTTT	CASSFQTGEAGELFF
TRBJ2-1	NA	TRBV7-2	NA	TGTGCCAGCAGCTTTAACCGGGACGATGAGCAGTTCTTC	CASSFNRDDEQFF
TRBJ2-2	NA	TRBV2	NA	TGTGCCAGCGGTCGGGAACCCACCGGGGAGCTGTTTTTT	CASGREPTGELFF